This T cell receptor (beta chain) was sequenced in a study of beta chain features in type 1 diabetes. Study context: Patients looked much like healthy donors when it came to age, gender and cell yields. Study-wide results and limits: All four CD4+ subsets of Type 1 diabetes patients contained TCRB CDR3s that were moderately but significantly shorter.

Reverse transcribing all isolated RNA meant expressed TCRB transcripts were sequenced. Method: immunoSEQ multiplex PCR; TCRdb's copy keeps in-frame clones and lacks some. Of roughly 350,000 clones listed, 8.5% to 10% are singletons. The table lists this clone with a few counts. Its specificity is not known. This receptor was obtained from a man under 40 with type 1 diabetes. The sequenced material came from central memory CD4+ T cells from blood.

The CDR3 sequence is CASSLEGTGAFEAFF. In DNA form, the CDR3 reads TGTGCCAGCAGCTTAGAGGGGACAGGAGCCTTTGAAGCTTTCTTT. This chain joins TRBV5-4 and TRBJ1-1; 8 nucleotides align to TRBD1. The germline V gene encodes CDR1 SGHNT and CDR2 YYREEE (reference sequence). This CDR3 has 15 residues. Trimming at V came to 2 bases and at J to 7 bases, leaving 10 bases not matched to a gene.